This T cell receptor (beta chain) derives from a study of early T cells in non-severe SARS-CoV-2 infection. Unique molecular identifier tags were affixed to discrete cDNA molecules. TCRdb re-called the 5' RACE reads through MiXCR, storing one row per CDR3 protein. Of approximately 67,000 distinct CDR3 sequences detected, roughly 11% appear once; the ten largest clones hold around 4%. Trimming stripped 1 base from V and 0 bases from J, with 9 bases between. This CDR3 is built from 15 residues. Germline V gene sequence: CDR1 LGHNA, CDR2 YNFKEQ. In its sample, this clonotype was seen many times. The sequence derives from an adult who was a healthcare worker with PCR-confirmed SARS-CoV-2 infection or an uninfected control (not recorded which). This chain connects TRBV4-2 to TRBJ2-5, with D perhaps TRBD1 or TRBD2 (5 bases each). The sequenced material came from whole blood. The CDR3: CASSQGLGDQETQYF. The CDR3 DNA sequence: TGTGCCAGCAGCCAAGGGTTGGGGGACCAAGAGACCCAGTACTTC.